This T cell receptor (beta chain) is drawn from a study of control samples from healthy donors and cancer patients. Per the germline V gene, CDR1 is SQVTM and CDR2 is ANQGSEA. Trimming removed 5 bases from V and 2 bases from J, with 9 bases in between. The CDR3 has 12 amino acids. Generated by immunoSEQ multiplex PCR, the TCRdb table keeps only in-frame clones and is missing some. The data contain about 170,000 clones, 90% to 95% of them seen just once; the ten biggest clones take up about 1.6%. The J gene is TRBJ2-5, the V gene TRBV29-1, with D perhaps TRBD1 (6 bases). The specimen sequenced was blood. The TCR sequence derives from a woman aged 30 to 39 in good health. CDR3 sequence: CSVTGTQETQYF. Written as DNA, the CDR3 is TGCAGCGTTACCGGGACACAAGAGACCCAGTACTTC.